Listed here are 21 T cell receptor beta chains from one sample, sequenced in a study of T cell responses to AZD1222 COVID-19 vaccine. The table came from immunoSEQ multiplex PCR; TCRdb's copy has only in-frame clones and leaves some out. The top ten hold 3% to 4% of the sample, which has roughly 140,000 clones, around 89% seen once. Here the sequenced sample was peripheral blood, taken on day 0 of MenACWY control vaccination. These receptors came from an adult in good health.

The chain's CDR3 is CASSFSDGYEQYF. CDR3 nucleotides: TGCGCCAGCAGCTTCTCCGACGGCTACGAGCAGTACTTC. V usage is TRBV5-1 and J usage is TRBJ2-7; D gene unclear. The V end lost 2 bases, the J end lost 3 bases, and 9 bases lay between the germline ends. The CDR3 sequence is 13 residues long. CDR1 is SGHRS and CDR2 is YFSETQ in the germline V gene.

The CDR3 is CASSYRQGGSPLHF. The CDR3 DNA reads as TGTGCCAGCAGTTACAGGCAGGGAGGATCACCCCTCCACTTT. The J gene is TRBJ1-6, the V gene TRBV6-5, with D perhaps TRBD1 (5 bases). CDR1 is MNHEY, CDR2 SVGAGI, per germline. The CDR3 totals 14 residues. Trimming took off 2 bases at V and 10 bases at J, with 12 bases between the two ends.

The CDR3: CASSRTWGSREKLFF. The CDR3 DNA reads TGTGCCAGCAGCCGGACTTGGGGTAGTCGTGAAAAACTGTTTTTT. The chain is built from TRBV7-2 and TRBJ1-4; D remains ambiguous. Germline lookup yields CDR1 SGHTA and CDR2 FQGNSA. The CDR3 has 15 residues. Trimming left V 5 bases short and J 7 bases short, with 17 bases between. The full variable domain, in which reference TRBV7-2 and TRBJ1-4 provide the parts outside the CDR3, is GAGVSQSPSNKVTEKGKDVELRCDPISGHTALYWYRQSLGQGLEFLIYFQGNSAPDKSGLPSDRFSAERTGGSVSTLTIQRTQQEDSAVYLCASSRTWGSREKLFFGSGTQLSVL.

Here the CDR3 reads CASSPNRDRVQPQHF. The CDR3, as DNA: TGTGCCAGCAGCCCAAACCGGGACAGGGTTCAGCCCCAGCATTTT. V and J are TRBV7-8 and TRBJ1-5, with 9 bases aligning to TRBD1. Looked up from germline, CDR1 is SGHVS and CDR2 is FQNEAQ. Unmatched junction bases numbered 8, after V lost 5 bases and J lost 6 bases. There are 15 residues in the CDR3.

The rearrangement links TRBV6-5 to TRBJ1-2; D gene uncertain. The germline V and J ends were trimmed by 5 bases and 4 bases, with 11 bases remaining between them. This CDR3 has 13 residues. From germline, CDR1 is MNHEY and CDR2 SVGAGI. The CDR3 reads CASSPQTLYGYTF. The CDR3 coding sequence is TGTGCCAGCAGTCCCCAGACGCTCTATGGCTACACCTTC.

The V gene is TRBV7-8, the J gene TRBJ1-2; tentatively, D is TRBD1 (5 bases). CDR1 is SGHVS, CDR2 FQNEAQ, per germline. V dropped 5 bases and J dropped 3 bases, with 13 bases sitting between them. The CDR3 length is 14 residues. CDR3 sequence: CASSARQMDYGYTF. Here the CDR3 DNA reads TGTGCCAGCAGCGCCAGACAGATGGACTATGGCTACACCTTC.

CDR3 protein: CASSLQQNTEAFF. Here the CDR3 DNA reads TGTGCCAGCAGCTTACAGCAGAACACTGAAGCTTTCTTT. The rearrangement joins TRBV11-1 to TRBJ1-1; D is uncertain. The CDR3 totals 13 residues. The germline V gene encodes CDR1 SGHAT and CDR2 FQDESV (reference sequence). Between the trimmed V and J ends, which lost 2 bases and 1 base, there was a span of 5 bases.

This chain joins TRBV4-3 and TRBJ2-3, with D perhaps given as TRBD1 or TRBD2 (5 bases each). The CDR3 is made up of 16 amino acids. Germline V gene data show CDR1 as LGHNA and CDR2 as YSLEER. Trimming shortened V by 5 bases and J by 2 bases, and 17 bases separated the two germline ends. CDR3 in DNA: TGCGCCAGCAGCTCCGATGGGACGGACTTCACAGATACGCAGTATTTT. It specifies CASSSDGTDFTDTQYF.

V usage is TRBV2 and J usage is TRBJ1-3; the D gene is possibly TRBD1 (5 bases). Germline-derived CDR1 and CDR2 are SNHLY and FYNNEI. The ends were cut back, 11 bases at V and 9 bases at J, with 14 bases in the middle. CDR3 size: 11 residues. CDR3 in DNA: TGTGCCTCCTCGTTTGGGGGCACCATATATTTT. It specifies CASSFGGTIYF.

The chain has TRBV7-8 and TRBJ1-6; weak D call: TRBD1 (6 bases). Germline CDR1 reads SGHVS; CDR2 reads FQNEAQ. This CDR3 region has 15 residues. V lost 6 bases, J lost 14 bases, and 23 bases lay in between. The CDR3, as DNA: TGTGCCAGCAGACAGGGCGGTTCTTCTGGGAGATCCCTCCACTTT. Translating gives CASRQGGSSGRSLHF.

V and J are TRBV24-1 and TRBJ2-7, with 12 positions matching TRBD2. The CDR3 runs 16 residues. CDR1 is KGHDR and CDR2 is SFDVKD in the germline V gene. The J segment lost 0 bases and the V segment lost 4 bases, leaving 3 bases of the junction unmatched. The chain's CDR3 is CATSDQTSGSSYEQYF. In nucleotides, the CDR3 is TGTGCCACCAGTGACCAGACTAGCGGGAGCTCCTACGAGCAGTACTTC.

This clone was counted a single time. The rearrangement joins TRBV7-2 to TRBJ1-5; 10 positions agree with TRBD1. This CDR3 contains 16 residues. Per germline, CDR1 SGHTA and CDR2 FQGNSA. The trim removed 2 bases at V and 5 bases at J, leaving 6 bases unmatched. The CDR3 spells CASSLQGQGSHQPQHF. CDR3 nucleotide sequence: TGTGCCAGCAGCTTACAGGGACAGGGGAGCCATCAGCCCCAGCATTTT.

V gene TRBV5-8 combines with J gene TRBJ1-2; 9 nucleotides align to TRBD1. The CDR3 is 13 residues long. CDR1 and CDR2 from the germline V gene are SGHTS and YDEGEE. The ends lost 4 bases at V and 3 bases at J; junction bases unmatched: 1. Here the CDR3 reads CASSRQGDYGYTF. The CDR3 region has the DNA TGTGCCAGCAGCAGACAGGGGGACTATGGCTACACCTTC.

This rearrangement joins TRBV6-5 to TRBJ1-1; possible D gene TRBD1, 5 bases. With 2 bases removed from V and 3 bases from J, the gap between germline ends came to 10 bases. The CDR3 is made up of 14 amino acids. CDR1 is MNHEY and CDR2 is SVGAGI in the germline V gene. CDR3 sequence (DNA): TGTGCCAGCAGTTACCGGGGGTCGGACACTGAAGCTTTCTTT. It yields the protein CASSYRGSDTEAFF.

This chain's CDR3 is CASSLFSSGGNTIYF. The DNA for the CDR3 is TGCGCCAGCAGCCTATTTAGCAGCGGGGGAAACACCATATATTTT. The chain employs TRBV4-1 and TRBJ1-3; no definite D call. The CDR3 runs 15 residues. The V and J ends lost 4 bases and 4 bases respectively, with 14 bases between them. CDR1 and CDR2 (germline): MGHRA, YSYEKL.

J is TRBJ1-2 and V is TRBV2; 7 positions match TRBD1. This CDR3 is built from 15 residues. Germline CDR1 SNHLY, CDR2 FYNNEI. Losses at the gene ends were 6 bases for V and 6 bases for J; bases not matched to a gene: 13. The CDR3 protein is CASSPDGRQGDGYTF. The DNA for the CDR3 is TGTGCCAGCAGCCCCGACGGCCGACAGGGCGATGGCTACACCTTC.

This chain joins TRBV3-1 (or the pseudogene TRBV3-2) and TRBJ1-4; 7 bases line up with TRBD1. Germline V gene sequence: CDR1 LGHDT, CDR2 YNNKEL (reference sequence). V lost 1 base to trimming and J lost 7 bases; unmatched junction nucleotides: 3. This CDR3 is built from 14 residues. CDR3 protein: CASSQGQGGEKLFF. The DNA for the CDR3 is TGTGCCAGCAGCCAAGGACAGGGAGGTGAAAAACTGTTTTTT.

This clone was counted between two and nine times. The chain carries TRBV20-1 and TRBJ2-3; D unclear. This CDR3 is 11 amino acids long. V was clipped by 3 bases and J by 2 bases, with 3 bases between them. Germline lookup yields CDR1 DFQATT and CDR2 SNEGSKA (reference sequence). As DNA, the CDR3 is TGCAGTGCTAGCCCCACAGATACGCAGTATTTT. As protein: CSASPTDTQYF.

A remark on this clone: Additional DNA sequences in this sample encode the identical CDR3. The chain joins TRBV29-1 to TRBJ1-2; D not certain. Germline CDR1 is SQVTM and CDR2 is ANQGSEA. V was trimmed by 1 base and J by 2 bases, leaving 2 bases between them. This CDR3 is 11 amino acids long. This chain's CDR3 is CSVEGNYGYTF. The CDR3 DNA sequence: TGCAGCGTTGAAGGGAACTATGGCTACACCTTC.

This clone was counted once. This CDR3 is CATSAAGWEKLFF. DNA for the CDR3: TGTGCCACCAGCGCGGCAGGGTGGGAAAAACTGTTTTTT. This chain connects TRBV15 to TRBJ1-4; tentatively, D is TRBD1 (5 bases). CDR1 and CDR2 from the germline V gene are LNHNV and YYDKDF (reference sequence). The CDR3 sequence is 13 residues long. Trimming shortened V by 5 bases and J by 8 bases, and 12 bases separated the two germline ends.

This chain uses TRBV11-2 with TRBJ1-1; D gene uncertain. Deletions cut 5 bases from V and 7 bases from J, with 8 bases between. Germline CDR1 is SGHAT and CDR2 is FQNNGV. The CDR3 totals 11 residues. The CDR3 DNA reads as TGTGCCAGCAGCGCATACAGTGAAGCTTTCTTT. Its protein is CASSAYSEAFF.